One sample yielded the 7 T cell receptor beta chains listed below, sequenced in a study of T cell changes during pregnancy in multiple sclerosis. The method was immunoSEQ multiplex PCR; TCRdb's version includes in-frame clones alone and lacks a portion of them. The data hold under 70,000 clones, with 75% to 95% observed a single time. The material sequenced was peripheral blood, taken after pregnancy. These receptors came from a female donor in good health, enrolled as a control in a pregnancy study.

V and J are TRBV28 and TRBJ1-2; TRBD1 agrees at 9 bases. The V and J ends lost 6 bases and 12 bases, in that order; junction bases with no gene match: 17. The CDR3 loop spans 15 amino acids. Germline V gene lookup returns CDR1 MDHEN and CDR2 SYDVKM. The CDR3 nucleotides are TGTGCCAGCAGCCCAATTGGAGACAGGGGGTTGGCTGACACCTTC. Amino acids: CASSPIGDRGLADTF.

The V and J genes are TRBV5-4 and TRBJ1-6; a possible D gene is TRBD1 (5 bases). This CDR3 has 16 residues. Trimming cost V 3 bases and J 7 bases, with 17 bases left between them. The germline CDR1 and CDR2 sequences are SGHNT and YYREEE (reference sequence). The CDR3 spells CASSWGMGGANSPLHF. The CDR3 coding sequence is TGTGCCAGCAGCTGGGGGATGGGGGGAGCCAATTCACCCCTCCACTTT.

The rearrangement joins TRBV7-2 to TRBJ1-1, with D perhaps matching TRBD1 (6 bases). V lost 2 bases and J 5 bases, leaving 15 bases between the germline ends. The CDR3 extends over 15 amino acids. The germline V gene encodes CDR1 SGHTA and CDR2 FQGNSA. DNA for the CDR3: TGTGCCAGCAGCTTATTCACAGGGAGTAGGACTGAAGCTTTCTTT. Translating gives CASSLFTGSRTEAFF.

J is TRBJ1-1 and V is TRBV6-6; no clear D. This CDR3 comprises 14 residues. V was shortened by 0 bases and J by 5 bases, with 10 bases between the two germline ends. CDR1 is MNHNY, CDR2 SVGAGI, per germline (reference sequence). CDR3 sequence (DNA): TGTGCCAGCAGTTACTCGGGCACAGAGACTGAAGCTTTCTTT. Amino acids: CASSYSGTETEAFF.

The rearrangement uses TRBV7-8 and TRBJ1-6; TRBD1 matches 9 bases. The CDR3 is made up of 15 amino acids. In germline, CDR1 is SGHVS, CDR2 FQNEAQ. V dropped 5 bases and J dropped 6; count of bases not matched to a gene: 5. CDR3 in amino acids: CASSREGQGNSPLHF. Written as DNA, the CDR3 is TGTGCCAGCAGCCGTGAGGGACAGGGTAATTCACCCCTCCACTTT.

The chain links TRBV5-4 to TRBJ1-4; 8 bases fit TRBD1. Unmatched junction bases numbered 9, after V lost 4 bases and J lost 7 bases. CDR1 is SGHNT and CDR2 is YYREEE in the germline V gene (reference sequence). The CDR3 has 15 residues. The CDR3 DNA sequence: TGTGCCAGCAGCCCTCCTGGCAGGGGGCGTGAAAAACTGTTTTTT. This translates into CASSPPGRGREKLFF.

The genes are TRBV5-1 and TRBJ1-1, with 9 bases aligning to TRBD1. The CDR3 contains 17 residues. Germline lookup yields CDR1 SGHRS and CDR2 YFSETQ. Germline trimming cut 4 bases from V and 3 bases from J; bases unmatched to any gene: 13. This CDR3 is CASSVALQGAAYTEAFF. CDR3 DNA sequence: TGCGCCAGCAGCGTCGCGCTACAGGGGGCCGCTTACACTGAAGCTTTCTTT.